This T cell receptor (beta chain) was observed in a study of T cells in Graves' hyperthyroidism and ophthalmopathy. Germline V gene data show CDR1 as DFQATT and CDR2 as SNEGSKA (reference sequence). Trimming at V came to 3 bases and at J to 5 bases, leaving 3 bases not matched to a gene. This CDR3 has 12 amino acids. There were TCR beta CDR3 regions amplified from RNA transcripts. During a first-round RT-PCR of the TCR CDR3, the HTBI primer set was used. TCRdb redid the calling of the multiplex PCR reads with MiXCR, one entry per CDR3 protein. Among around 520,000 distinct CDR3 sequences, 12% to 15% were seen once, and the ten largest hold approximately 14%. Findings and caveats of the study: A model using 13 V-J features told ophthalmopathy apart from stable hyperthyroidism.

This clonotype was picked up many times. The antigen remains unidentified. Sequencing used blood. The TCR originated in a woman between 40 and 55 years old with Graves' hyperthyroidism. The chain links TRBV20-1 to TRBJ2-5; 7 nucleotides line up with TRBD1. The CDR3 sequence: CSARAGGETQYF. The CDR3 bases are TGCAGTGCTAGGGCAGGGGGTGAGACCCAGTACTTC.